Listed below are T cell receptor beta chains from one sample, sequenced in a study of blood T cells in healthy people across ages. TCRdb recomputed calls from the 5' RACE reads with MiXCR, one row per CDR3 protein. The sample yields 700,000 to 1,000,000 distinct CDR3 sequences, about 42% seen once. The sample consisted of blood. The receptors stem from a man between 60 and 75 years old in good health. The CDR3 runs from the conserved cysteine through the conserved F or W. The order of the fields is J gene, D gene, clone size, V gene, CDR3 DNA, CDR3 protein. D genes are given only for firm matches. The size of a clone is reported for some rows only, either as once, few or many, or as a class for expanded clones.

j_call: TRBJ2-7
d_call: -
clone_size: once
v_call: TRBV9
cdr3_nt: TGTGCCAGCAGCGCGACAGGAGGGTTCTACGAGCAGTACTTC
cdr3_aa: CASSATGGFYEQYF

j_call: TRBJ1-1
d_call: -
clone_size: -
v_call: TRBV7-2
cdr3_nt: TGTGCCAGCAGCTTAGTGGGGCAGGGTATCACTGAAGCTTTCTTT
cdr3_aa: CASSLVGQGITEAFF

j_call: TRBJ2-3
d_call: -
clone_size: -
v_call: TRBV6-5
cdr3_nt: TGTGCCAGCAGTTACTCAATGGGGAGCCGGAACACAGATACGCAGTATTTT
cdr3_aa: CASSYSMGSRNTDTQYF

j_call: TRBJ2-1
d_call: TRBD2
clone_size: -
v_call: TRBV29-1
cdr3_nt: TGCAGCAGGGGGTTAGCGGGGGTCTACAATGAGCAGTTCTTC
cdr3_aa: CSRGLAGVYNEQFF

j_call: TRBJ2-1
d_call: -
clone_size: -
v_call: TRBV20-1
cdr3_nt: TGCAGTGCAACCGGAGGGGGACATGAGCAGTTCTTC
cdr3_aa: CSATGGGHEQFF

j_call: TRBJ2-3
d_call: -
clone_size: -
v_call: TRBV2
cdr3_nt: TGTGCCAGCAGTGAAGCGAGCGCCACTAGCACAGATACGCAGTATTTT
cdr3_aa: CASSEASATSTDTQYF

j_call: TRBJ2-5
d_call: -
clone_size: -
v_call: TRBV12-3/TRBV12-4
cdr3_nt: TGTGCCAGCAGTTTAGCGTCGGGGACACAAGAGACCCAGTACTTC
cdr3_aa: CASSLASGTQETQYF

j_call: TRBJ2-7
d_call: TRBD1
clone_size: few
v_call: TRBV18
cdr3_nt: TGTGCCAGCTCACGTGGGACAGACTACGAGCAGTACTTC
cdr3_aa: CASSRGTDYEQYF

j_call: TRBJ2-7
d_call: -
clone_size: once
v_call: TRBV7-2
cdr3_nt: TGTGCCAGCAGCCCGCAAGGTCTAGTCGGTTACAATGAGCAGTACTTC
cdr3_aa: CASSPQGLVGYNEQYF

j_call: TRBJ2-7
d_call: -
clone_size: -
v_call: TRBV6-1
cdr3_nt: TGTGCCAGCAGTGACCTCGGGGGGCTCGAGCAGTACTTC
cdr3_aa: CASSDLGGLEQYF

j_call: TRBJ1-4
d_call: -
clone_size: -
v_call: TRBV6-1
cdr3_nt: TGTGCCAGCAGTGGTGGGACACCCGGAGCTAATGAAAAACTGTTTTTT
cdr3_aa: CASSGGTPGANEKLFF

j_call: TRBJ2-7
d_call: TRBD2
clone_size: few
v_call: TRBV12-3/TRBV12-4
cdr3_nt: TGTGCCAGCAGTGCCATGACTAGCGGGGACCTTTACGAGCAGTACTTC
cdr3_aa: CASSAMTSGDLYEQYF

j_call: TRBJ2-3
d_call: TRBD2
clone_size: few
v_call: TRBV9
cdr3_nt: TGTGCCAGCAGCGAAGGACTAGCGGGGACTTACACAGATACGCAGTATTTT
cdr3_aa: CASSEGLAGTYTDTQYF

j_call: TRBJ1-5
d_call: -
clone_size: -
v_call: TRBV28
cdr3_nt: TGTGCCAGCAGTACCCAGCCTAGCAATCAGCCCCAGCATTTT
cdr3_aa: CASSTQPSNQPQHF

j_call: TRBJ2-1
d_call: TRBD2
clone_size: few
v_call: TRBV3-1
cdr3_nt: TGTGCCAGCAGCCAAGATGTAGCGGGGCGCTACAATGAGCAGTTCTTC
cdr3_aa: CASSQDVAGRYNEQFF